This entry concerns a single T cell receptor (beta chain). In the original workflow: Estimation of nucleated cell counts was performed using reference gene primer amplification. This table comes from immunoSEQ multiplex PCR, and its TCRdb copy is limited to in-frame clones, with some not included. V, J and clone size derive from that table, while D and trimming were established from the DNA sequence. Here the sample spans over 65,000 clones, over 85% being singletons. The data were obtained in a study of blood T cell repertoires in COVID-19. V shed 4 bases and J shed 8 bases, with 18 bases lying between them. CDR3 length: 14 residues. Germline CDR1 SGHDT, CDR2 YYEEEE.

The chain joins TRBV5-6 to TRBJ1-1, with D possibly TRBD1 on 5 matching bases. Sequencing used peripheral blood. The sequence came from a man between 45 and 60 years old with active COVID-19. The CDR3 sequence is CASSRDRVFGEAFF. The CDR3 coding sequence is TGTGCCAGCAGCCGAGACAGAGTCTTTGGGGAAGCTTTCTTT.